The present T cell receptor (beta chain) was sequenced within a study of cytomegalovirus exposure and HLA in healthy donors (dated by TCRdb to 2015 to 2018). Study-wide context: According to an earlier analysis of a few hundred of the donors, some 170 million T cells yielded over 90 million unique TCR beta sequences and around 300 Gb of sequence data. Every discovery cohort repertoire had been produced on one sequencing platform. Alongside the repertoire data, information on donor age, sex, ethnicity and CMV serostatus was compiled. The study combined high-throughput TCR immunosequencing, statistical association of individual TCRs with disease status, and machine learning to predict cytomegalovirus infection status. Typing coverage differed by locus: A, B, C, DRB1 and DQB1 were typed in roughly 620-640 donors, DQA1 in approximately 520, DPA1 in nearly 610, and DPB1 in 400 to 480. The later analysis used no new phenotypic data to find candidate immune exposures, relying instead on TCR beta sequences and their occurrence across donors. A later genetic analysis used genome-wide SNP genotypes for about 60% of the roughly 670 donors, treating that subset as a discovery cohort. A few DR-DQ haplotypes were treated as single units for association and clustering because of strong linkage in the cohort. The study used immunosequencing to profile the T cell repertoires of several hundred subjects and linked those repertoires to cytomegalovirus serostatus. Among a few hundred genotyped donors of the cohort, an average of around 240,000 unique TCR beta nucleotide sequences were sequenced per donor, around a sixth of them non-productive. HLA typing covered class I and class II loci at four-digit resolution. The study aimed to test whether cataloging public T cell receptors could reveal signatures of past pathogen exposure. Among the roughly 400 genotyped donors, around 81% belonged to the genetic ancestry cluster associated with self-reported Caucasian donors. To decide whether each TCR beta V gene segment behaved as functional or pseudogenic, an earlier analysis of some 570 of the donors relied on high-throughput TCR beta sequencing. Besides the first cohort of some 670 subjects, a separate validation cohort made up of roughly 120 different subjects was used. To study patterns of TCR occurrence, a later analysis re-analyzed previously published TCR beta repertoires from several hundred donors and added high-resolution HLA genotyping. An early release that covered about 640 HLA-typed donors contained 250 to 350 gigabases of sequencing data and 80 million or so unique TCR sequences.

This clone was picked up a small number of times. Its antigen remains undetermined. One base away there is no much larger clone; base qualities are not given. The full study reports these points: Most CMV-associated TCR beta chains appeared to be HLA-restricted in a later analysis, and the HLA associations seemed to be driven largely by CMV exposure. In a later analysis, TCR association rates were found to vary across HLA loci, with the most associated TCRs seen for DRB1 alleles and the fewest for HLA-C alleles. An association between a missense DCLRE1C variant and V-gene and J-gene trimming of TCR beta chains was found in a later genetic analysis and replicated in an independent cohort. In a later analysis, 16,951 TCR beta sequences were associated with specific HLA alleles at a false discovery rate of 0.05. In both the original and validation cohorts, the classifier was reported to diagnose cytomegalovirus status with high specificity and sensitivity. It was suggested by the authors that the approach could potentially be generalized to other disease states and immunological phenotypes. Some IMGT-functional V segments, including TRBV6-2 and TRBV6-3, could not be told apart with the 87-base-pair reads, so those segments were excluded. Correlated functional status among segregating V segments might be attributable to linkage disequilibrium, but an unknown experimental factor could not be ruled out. A few of the identified cytomegalovirus-associated TCR beta chains were confirmed in vitro to be specific for cytomegalovirus antigens. The sequencing pipeline was judged likely to have produced a cluster of highly shared sequence variants as a technical artifact. A later analysis reported that several top co-occurrence clusters appeared linked to parvovirus B19, influenza, CMV and Epstein-Barr virus. A further reported finding was that TCR beta sequences accurately predicted the HLA-A and HLA-B alleles for most subjects in the first cohort. Because some donors lacked HLA typing at each locus, the association tests relied only on the typed subset. For the cohort, immune exposure information was limited to CMV serostatus. In an earlier analysis of some 500 of the donors, most TCR beta V segments were observed in productive rearrangements about 87% or about 30% of the time, broadly matching IMGT annotations. A later genetic analysis reported fewer N-insertions in productive TCRs among donors in an Asian-associated ancestry cluster than the approximately 700-donor mean. Most TCR sequences were seen in very few donors, while some public TCRs were found in many individuals. The cohort was sequenced for TCR beta chains only, and without alpha or paired-chain data the features that could be detected were limited. In the study, around 150 TCR beta chains were listed as associated with cytomegalovirus. In a later analysis, HLA-associated TCR beta chains were found to be more clonally expanded and to have lower generation probabilities than equally common non-associated chains. Strong co-occurrence of HLA alleles, especially DR and DQ, made assigning TCR associations to individual alleles difficult. Presence/absence analyses assumed roughly uniform sequencing depth across donors, an assumption that may not hold. Because counts were too low, 15 to 20 rarely observed V segments, including chromosome 9 orphons, were excluded from the earlier analysis of 587 of the donors.

Via the germline V gene, CDR1 is SNHLY and CDR2 FYNNEI. V is trimmed back by 7 bases and J by 0 bases, and the junction contains 3 bases that no gene match accounts for. The CDR3, cysteine through phenylalanine, is 14 amino acids long. This entry keeps only the CDR3 DNA: 42 bases, framed from base 1. Libraries came from the immunoSEQ multiplex PCR assay. For the multiplex PCR, a mixture combining 60 forward primers for TCR Vbeta segments and 13 reverse primers for TCR Jbeta segments was used. The CDR3 region of rearranged TCR beta genes was amplified from genomic DNA with a multiplex PCR assay. On the Illumina HiSeq System, the amplified TCR beta libraries were sequenced as 87-base-pair reads. Regarding the original processing steps: A later analysis counted tens of millions of unique TCR beta chains across the 650 to 700 repertoires, and around 12 million of these chains were shared by at least two donors. To remove PCR and sequencing errors, raw reads were error-corrected and collapsed into unique sequences using a nearest-neighbor algorithm that merged closely related sequences. To assign V, D and J gene segments, CDR3 sequences were aligned to IMGT reference sequences. For a sequence to be retained, at least a six-nucleotide match to both a V gene segment and a J gene segment was required. Rearrangements were called productive when the CDR3 lacked stop codons and stayed in frame with V and J; all others were non-productive. CDR3 was defined according to IMGT convention as the region running from the second conserved V-encoded cysteine to the conserved J-encoded phenylalanine. The earlier analysis of about 640 of the donors excluded any sequence lacking an unambiguous match to a single V gene segment. An earlier analysis of several hundred of the donors called V segments functional above 56.7% productive rearrangements and segregating when the between-donor standard deviation exceeded 5%. A statistical classification framework was developed to diagnose cytomegalovirus status using the catalog of TCR beta chain sequences. In a later analysis, V and J genes were assigned by comparing TCR nucleotide sequences against IMGT/GENE-DB human TR gene sequences. The TCRdist pipeline was used in a later analysis to assign CDR3 sequences and most-parsimonious VDJ recombination scenarios. In a later analysis, every TCR beta chain was defined by the combination of its CDR3 amino acid sequence and its V-gene family, and reads without a unique V-gene family were dropped. To address suspected cross-contamination and a sequencing artifact, a later analysis removed 592 highly shared, low-generation-probability nucleotide sequences. In a later analysis, a clonal expansion index for each public chain was calculated from normalized within-repertoire ranks of inferred template counts. In a later analysis, generation probabilities were computed using a VDJ recombination model fitted to out-of-frame rearrangements, and the results were checked against IGoR. In a later analysis, TCR-TCR, TCR-HLA and TCR-CMV co-occurrence was scored with hypergeometric tests, and a repertoire-size bias correction was applied to TCR pairs. In a later analysis, false discovery rates were estimated by permuting HLA or CMV assignments 20 times. In a later analysis, co-occurring TCRs were grouped using DBSCAN, and TCRdist sequence similarity was added for clustering within HLA-allele-positive subsets. For co-occurrence clustering, repertoires with fewer than 30,000 or more than 120,000 public chains were excluded, along with about five repertoires with anomalous nucleotide sharing. This is the immuneACCESS table as TCRdb keeps it, with only in-frame sequences that have V and J called. A part of the clones is gone; compared with another copy, unresolved V genes explain less than half, and the rest is unexplained. V, J and clone size are taken as reported in that table, and D and trimming were inferred from the DNA itself. The sample has some 250,000 clones on record, about four fifths of them singletons. Of the sample, over 5% is held by the ten largest clones.

The cohort comprised 670 or so healthy bone marrow donors. Cohort members were all nominally healthy when sampled, although unrecorded immune exposures were likely present. The donor was CMV seropositive and belonged to the group of around 300 seropositive cohort members. A peripheral blood sample was provided by each donor, and peripheral blood mononuclear cells were used for TCR beta sequencing. The Qiagen DNeasy Blood Extraction Kit was used to extract genomic DNA from the blood cell samples. The chain is assembled from TRBV2 and TRBJ1-5, with 7 junctional bases fitting TRBD1. Sequenced input: PBMCs. The source is a woman in her 40s in good health and CMV-seropositive. CDR3 protein: CASKGQTSNQPQHF. The bases are TGTGCCAGCAAGGGACAGACTAGCAATCAGCCCCAGCATTTT.